One T cell receptor (beta chain) is described in this entry. Its specificity is not known. TCRdb keeps only in-frame clones here, not all; method: immunoSEQ multiplex PCR. In the table there are about 150,000 clones, about nine tenths of which are singletons. The source of the sample is a study of OX40 agonist ivuxolimab in advanced cancers. Study-level points and caveats: Among some nonresponders, normalized T-cell clonal expansion was also low. Expansion of clones was among the lowest in partial responders at 0.1-3.0 mg/kg.

The CDR3 is made up of 12 amino acids. CDR1 and CDR2 (germline): SNHLY, FYNNEI. V dropped 7 bases and J dropped 15; count of bases not matched to a gene: 9. The V call is TRBV2, the J call TRBJ2-1; 10 positions match TRBD1. The source is an adult with an advanced solid tumor such as melanoma, head and neck, liver or kidney cancer. The specimen was CD4+ or CD8+ T cells sorted from blood, collected in a trial of the OX40 agonist ivuxolimab. The CDR3 region is CASTPRRDRGFF. The CDR3 coding sequence is TGTGCCAGCACCCCGAGGAGGGACAGGGGGTTCTTC. The variable domain in full, completed from reference TRBV2 and TRBJ2-1, reads EPEVTQTPSHQVTQMGQEVILRCVPISNHLYFYWYRQILGQKVEFLVSFYNNEISEKSEIFDDQFSVERPDGSNFTLKIRSTKLEDSAMYFCASTPRRDRGFFGPGTRLTVL.